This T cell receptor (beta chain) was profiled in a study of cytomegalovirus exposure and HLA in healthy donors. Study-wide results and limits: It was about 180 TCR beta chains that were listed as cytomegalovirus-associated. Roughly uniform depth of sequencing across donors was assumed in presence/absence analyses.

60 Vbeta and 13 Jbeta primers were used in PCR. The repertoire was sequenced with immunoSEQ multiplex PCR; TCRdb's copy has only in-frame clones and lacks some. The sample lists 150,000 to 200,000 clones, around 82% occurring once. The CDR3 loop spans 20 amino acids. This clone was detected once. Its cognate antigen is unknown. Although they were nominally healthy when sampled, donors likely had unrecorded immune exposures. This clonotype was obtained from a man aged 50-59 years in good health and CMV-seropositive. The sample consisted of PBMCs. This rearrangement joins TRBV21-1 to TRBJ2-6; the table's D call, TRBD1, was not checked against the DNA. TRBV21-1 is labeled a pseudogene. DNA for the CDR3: TGTGCCAGCAGCTCCCTCCACCGGGACAGGGACTTCTCTGGGGCCAACGTCCTGACTTTC. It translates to CASSSLHRDRDFSGANVLTF.